This TCR beta chain was profiled in a study of T cells after posttransplantation cyclophosphamide. The table came from immunoSEQ multiplex PCR; TCRdb's copy has only in-frame clones and leaves some out. The data show over 25,000 clones, none appearing only once, with about 2.9% held by the ten largest. There are 15 residues in the CDR3. The germline V gene encodes CDR1 MNHEY and CDR2 SVGEGT. Germline trimming cut 5 bases from V and 1 base from J; bases unmatched to any gene: 7. The sample holds many counts of this clone. The specimen was PBMCs. The TCR sequence derives from a woman aged 55-70 years in good health, CMV-negative, and a related stem cell transplant donor. The V gene is TRBV6-2 or TRBV6-3, the J gene TRBJ1-1, with 7 bases identical to TRBD1. This CDR3 reads CASSGRPGGNTEAFF. The CDR3 DNA reads TGTGCCAGCAGTGGACGCCCAGGGGGGAACACTGAAGCTTTCTTT.